This TCR beta chain was documented in a study of blood T cells in healthy people across ages. Notes on this clonotype: Antigen: not known.

Through a sample-barcoded 5' primer and a J-beta primer mix, a second PCR was run for about 6 to 11 cycles. Tagging of each cDNA molecule was performed by a template-switch adaptor with 12 random nucleotides. TCRdb reprocessed the 5' RACE reads with MiXCR, giving one entry per CDR3 protein. Among hundreds of thousands of distinct CDR3 sequences, over 45% were seen once, and the ten largest hold roughly 34%. General study points: Fewer expanded clones and more diversity marked long-lived versus aged donors.

Sample: blood. The TCR originated in an older woman in good health.

The CDR3 nucleotides are TGTGCCAGCAGCCAAGGAAGGGTCGGTTTGACAGATACGCAGTATTTT. Translating it yields CASSQGRVGLTDTQYF. The rearrangement joins TRBV14 to TRBJ2-3; no definite D call. The germline V gene has CDR1 SGHDN and CDR2 FVKESK. V shed 1 base and J shed 3 bases, with 14 bases lying between them. The CDR3 runs 16 residues.